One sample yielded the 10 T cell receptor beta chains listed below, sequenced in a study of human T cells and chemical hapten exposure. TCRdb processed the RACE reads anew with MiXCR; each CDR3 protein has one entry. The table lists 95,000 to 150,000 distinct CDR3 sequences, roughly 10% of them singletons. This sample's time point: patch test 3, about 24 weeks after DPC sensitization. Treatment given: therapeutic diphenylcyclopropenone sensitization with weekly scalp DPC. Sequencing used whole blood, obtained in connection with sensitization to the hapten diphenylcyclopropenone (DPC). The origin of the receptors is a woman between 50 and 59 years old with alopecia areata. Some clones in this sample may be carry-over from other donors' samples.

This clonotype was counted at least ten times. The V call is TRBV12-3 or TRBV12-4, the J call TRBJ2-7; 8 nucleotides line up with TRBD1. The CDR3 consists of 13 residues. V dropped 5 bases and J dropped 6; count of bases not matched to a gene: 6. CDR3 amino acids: CASSPGQGGEQYF. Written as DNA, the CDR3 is TGTGCCAGCAGTCCTGGACAGGGCGGCGAGCAGTACTTC.

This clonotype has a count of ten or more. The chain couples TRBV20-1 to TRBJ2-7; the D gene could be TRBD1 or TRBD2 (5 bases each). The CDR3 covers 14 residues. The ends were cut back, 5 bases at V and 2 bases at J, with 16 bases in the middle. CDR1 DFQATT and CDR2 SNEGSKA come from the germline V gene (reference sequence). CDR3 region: CSARSPGTPYEQYF. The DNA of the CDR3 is TGCAGTGCTCGAAGCCCCGGGACCCCCTACGAGCAGTACTTC.

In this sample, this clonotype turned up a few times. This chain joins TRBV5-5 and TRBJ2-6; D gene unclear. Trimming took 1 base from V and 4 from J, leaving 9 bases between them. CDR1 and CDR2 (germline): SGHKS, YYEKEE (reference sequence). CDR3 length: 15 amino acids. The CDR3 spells CASSLMGAGANVLTF. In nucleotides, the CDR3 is TGTGCCAGCAGCTTGATGGGTGCCGGGGCCAACGTCCTGACTTTC.

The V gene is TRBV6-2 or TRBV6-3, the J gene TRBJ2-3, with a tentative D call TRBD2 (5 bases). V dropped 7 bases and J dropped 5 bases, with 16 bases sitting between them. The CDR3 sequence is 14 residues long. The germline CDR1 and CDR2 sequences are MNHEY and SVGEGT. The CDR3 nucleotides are TGTGCCAGCACCACCCCCCAGCGGCAAGATACGCAGTATTTT. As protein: CASTTPQRQDTQYF.

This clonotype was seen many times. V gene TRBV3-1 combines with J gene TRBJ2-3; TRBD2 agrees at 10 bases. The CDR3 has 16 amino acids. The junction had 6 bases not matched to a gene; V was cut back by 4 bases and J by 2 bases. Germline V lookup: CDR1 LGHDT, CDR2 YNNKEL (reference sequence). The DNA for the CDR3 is TGTGCCAGCAGCCCTCGTAGCGGGGGGAACACAGATACGCAGTATTTT. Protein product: CASSPRSGGNTDTQYF.

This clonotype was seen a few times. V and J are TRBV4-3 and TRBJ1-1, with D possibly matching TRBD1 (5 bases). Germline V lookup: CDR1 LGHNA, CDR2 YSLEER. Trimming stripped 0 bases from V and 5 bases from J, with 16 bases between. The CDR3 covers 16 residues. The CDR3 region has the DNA TGCGCCAGCAGCCAAGAAGGAGGCAGGGTGGCGACTGAAGCTTTCTTT. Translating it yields CASSQEGGRVATEAFF.

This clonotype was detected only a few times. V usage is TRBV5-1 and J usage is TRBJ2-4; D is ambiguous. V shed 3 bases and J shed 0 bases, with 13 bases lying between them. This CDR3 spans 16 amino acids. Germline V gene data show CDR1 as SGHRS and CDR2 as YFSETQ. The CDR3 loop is CASSSDQSLAKNIQYF. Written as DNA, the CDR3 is TGCGCCAGCAGCTCGGACCAATCTCTAGCCAAAAACATTCAGTACTTC.

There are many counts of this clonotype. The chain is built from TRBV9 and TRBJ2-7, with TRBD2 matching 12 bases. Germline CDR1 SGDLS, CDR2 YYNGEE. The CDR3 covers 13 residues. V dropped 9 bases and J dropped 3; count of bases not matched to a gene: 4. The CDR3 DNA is TGTGCCACCTCACTAGCGGGGGGCTACGAGCAGTACTTC. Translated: CATSLAGGYEQYF.

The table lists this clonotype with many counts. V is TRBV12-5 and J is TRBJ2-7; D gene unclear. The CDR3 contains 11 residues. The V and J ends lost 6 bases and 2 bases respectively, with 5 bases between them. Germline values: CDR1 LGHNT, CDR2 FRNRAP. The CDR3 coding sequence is TGTGCTAGTGGAATTGCCTACGAGCAGTACTTC. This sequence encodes CASGIAYEQYF.

This CDR3 is CSARSGSYEQYF. The CDR3 nucleotides are TGCAGTGCTAGGTCGGGGAGCTACGAGCAGTACTTC. V usage is TRBV20-1 and J usage is TRBJ2-7; maybe TRBD2 (5 bases). The germline V gene encodes CDR1 DFQATT and CDR2 SNEGSKA (reference sequence). The length of the CDR3 is 12 residues. The V end was cut by 3 bases, the J end by 3 bases, with 9 bases between.